One sample yielded the 17 T cell receptor beta chains listed below, sequenced in a study of shared clonotypes between healthy human individuals. Only in-frame clones appear in the TCRdb table, and some are missing; sequencing was by immunoSEQ multiplex PCR. The data contain hundreds of thousands of clones, around 97% of them singletons. Material for sequencing was naive CD4+ T cells sorted from blood. As for subset: CD45RA+ positively selected. These receptors were collected from a woman in her thirties in good health.

This clone was seen a single time. This chain connects TRBV7-9 to TRBJ2-7, with TRBD2 matching over 10 bases. V gave up 6 bases and J gave up 4 bases; unmatched junction bases: 6. The CDR3 is made up of 14 amino acids. In germline, CDR1 is SEHNR, CDR2 FQNEAQ (reference sequence). As DNA, the CDR3 is TGTGCCAGCAGTCACAGGACTAGCGGTTACGAGCAGTACTTC. This translates into CASSHRTSGYEQYF.

This chain connects TRBV19 to TRBJ1-5, with D uncertain. The V gene lost 3 bases and the J gene lost 1 base, with 13 bases spanning the gap. CDR1 is LNHDA and CDR2 is SQIVND in the germline V gene (reference sequence). This CDR3 has 16 amino acids. The DNA of the CDR3 is TGTGCCAGTAGTATCTACCAGAGGACCAGCAATCAGCCCCAGCATTTT. Translating gives CASSIYQRTSNQPQHF. Based on the CDR3 plus reference TRBV19 and TRBJ1-5, the full variable domain is DGGITQSPKYLFRKEGQNVTLSCEQNLNHDAMYWYRQDPGQGLRLIYYSQIVNDFQKGDIAEGYSVSREKKESFPLTVTSAQKNPTAFYLCASSIYQRTSNQPQHFGDGTRLSIL.

This clone has just one count. The V gene is TRBV5-1, the J gene TRBJ2-1; D unresolved. From germline, CDR1 is SGHRS and CDR2 YFSETQ. CDR3 length equals 20 residues. The V gene lost 2 bases and the J gene lost 0 bases, with 24 bases spanning the gap. The CDR3 loop is CASSFRVPKLSVSSYNEQFF. CDR3 sequence (DNA): TGCGCCAGCAGCTTCAGAGTTCCCAAACTATCCGTGAGCTCCTACAATGAGCAGTTCTTC.

This clone was recorded only once. The rearrangement joins TRBV20-1 to TRBJ1-2; maybe TRBD1 (5 bases). The CDR3 has 11 residues. The V gene's germline CDR1 is DFQATT and CDR2 SNEGSKA (reference sequence). V was clipped by 5 bases and J by 6 bases, with 10 bases between them. The DNA for the CDR3 is TGCAGTGCTCAGGGTACTGATGGCTACACCTTC. Translated, it gives CSAQGTDGYTF.

This rearrangement joins TRBV4-1 to TRBJ2-7, with unresolved D. CDR1 is MGHRA and CDR2 is YSYEKL in the germline V gene. The germline V and J ends were trimmed by 0 bases and 3 bases, with 12 bases remaining between them. The CDR3 length is 15 residues. The CDR3 reads CASSQDRQVFYEQYF. The DNA of the CDR3 is TGCGCCAGCAGCCAAGATAGGCAAGTATTCTACGAGCAGTACTTC.

The chain couples TRBV7-2 to TRBJ2-2; no clear D. Trimming stripped 3 bases from V and 0 bases from J, with 8 bases between. This CDR3 contains 15 residues. Germline V gene lookup returns CDR1 SGHTA and CDR2 FQGNSA. The CDR3 region is CASSFMSTNTGELFF. The CDR3 bases are TGTGCCAGCAGCTTTATGTCCACGAACACCGGGGAGCTGTTTTTT. The variable domain in full, completed from reference TRBV7-2 and TRBJ2-2, reads GAGVSQSPSNKVTEKGKDVELRCDPISGHTALYWYRQSLGQGLEFLIYFQGNSAPDKSGLPSDRFSAERTGGSVSTLTIQRTQQEDSAVYLCASSFMSTNTGELFFGEGSRLTVL.

This chain links TRBV28 with TRBJ1-4; 7 bases map to TRBD1. CDR3 length equals 15 residues. Germline CDR1 and CDR2: MDHEN and SYDVKM. Trimming cost V 2 bases and J 7 bases; bases outside gene matches: 7. CDR3 coding DNA: TGTGCCAGCAGTTTAAGCCAGGGGGTTGGTGAAAAACTGTTTTTT. Amino acids: CASSLSQGVGEKLFF.

The CDR3: CASSTGGLTGEQYF. The CDR3 DNA is TGTGCCAGCAGTACCGGGGGGCTAACGGGAGAGCAGTACTTC. J is TRBJ2-7 and V is TRBV2, with D possibly matching TRBD2 (7 bases). Deletions cut 5 bases from V and 7 bases from J, with 18 bases between. The CDR3 runs 14 residues. The germline V gene has CDR1 SNHLY and CDR2 FYNNEI.

The CDR3 loop is CASSVMGLNEQFF. The CDR3 nucleotides read TGTGCCAGCAGCGTAATGGGGTTAAATGAGCAGTTCTTC. The chain has TRBV9 and TRBJ2-1; no clear D. Deletions cut 1 base from V and 7 bases from J, with 9 bases between. Germline V gene data show CDR1 as SGDLS and CDR2 as YYNGEE. The CDR3 runs to 13 residues.

This clone was detected once. The rearrangement links TRBV4-1 to TRBJ2-1; D possibly corresponds to TRBD1 (5 bases). Trimming pared 0 bases from V and 4 bases from J, leaving 19 bases between. Germline CDR1 and CDR2: MGHRA and YSYEKL. The CDR3 is made up of 18 amino acids. CDR3 in amino acids: CASSQEPTDTYYYNEQFF. DNA of the CDR3: TGCGCCAGCAGCCAAGAGCCTACGGACACATACTATTACAATGAGCAGTTCTTC.

V is TRBV19 and J is TRBJ1-4, with 9 bases identical to TRBD1. J lost 1 base, V lost 6 bases, and 9 bases had no gene match. CDR3 length: 17 amino acids. In germline, CDR1 is LNHDA, CDR2 SQIVND (reference sequence). The CDR3 DNA reads TGTGCCAGTAGCCGGGACAGGGCTCGTGGAACTAATGAAAAACTGTTTTTT. The encoded protein is CASSRDRARGTNEKLFF.

The rearrangement joins TRBV7-6 to TRBJ1-1; 7 bases line up with TRBD1. The trim removed 1 base at V and 1 base at J, leaving 3 bases unmatched. The V gene's germline CDR1 is SGHVS and CDR2 FNYEAQ. The CDR3 loop spans 15 amino acids. DNA for the CDR3: TGTGCCAGCAGCTTAGGGGGGACAGAGAACACTGAAGCTTTCTTT. Protein: CASSLGGTENTEAFF.

The genes are TRBV29-1 and TRBJ2-1; D may be TRBD1 (5 bases). CDR1 and CDR2 (germline): SQVTM, ANQGSEA. Between the trimmed V and J ends, which lost 4 bases and 4 bases, there was a span of 14 bases. This CDR3 has 14 amino acids. This CDR3 is CSVAPGYEYNEQFF. The DNA of the CDR3 is TGCAGCGTTGCGCCAGGGTATGAGTACAATGAGCAGTTCTTC.

The rearrangement uses TRBV18 and TRBJ2-5; D possibly corresponds to TRBD1 (6 bases). V was trimmed by 6 bases and J by 4 bases, leaving 12 bases between them. This CDR3 is built from 13 residues. Germline V gene sequence: CDR1 KGHSH, CDR2 LQKENI. DNA of the CDR3: TGTGCCAGCTCTCCCGGGACATCAGAGACCCAGTACTTC. Amino acids: CASSPGTSETQYF.

The chain links TRBV18 to TRBJ1-1, with D perhaps TRBD1 (5 bases). The CDR3 has 17 residues. Trimming pared 4 bases from V and 4 bases from J, leaving 22 bases between. CDR1 and CDR2 (germline): KGHSH, LQKENI. The CDR3 loop is CASSLSAGTHLGTEAFF. CDR3 sequence (DNA): TGTGCCAGCTCACTGAGCGCCGGGACCCATTTGGGCACTGAAGCTTTCTTT.

This clone was seen a single time. The chain is built from TRBV7-7 and TRBJ2-3, with D perhaps TRBD2 (7 bases). Looked up from germline, CDR1 is SSHAT and CDR2 is FNYEAQ (reference sequence). The V gene lost 6 bases and the J gene lost 5 bases, with 21 bases spanning the gap. This CDR3 region has 16 residues. The CDR3 sequence: CASSRLGGGPGDTQYF. The CDR3 bases are TGTGCCAGCAGTCGGCTAGGGGGAGGGCCCGGAGATACGCAGTATTTT.

The chain couples TRBV5-1 to TRBJ2-7; tentatively, D is TRBD2 (5 bases). Germline values: CDR1 SGHRS, CDR2 YFSETQ. Trimming cost V 6 bases and J 1 base, with 14 bases left between them. The CDR3 sequence is 14 residues long. The CDR3 here is CASTPVTGSYEQYF. CDR3 nucleotides: TGCGCCAGCACCCCCGTGACGGGATCCTACGAGCAGTACTTC.